What follows are 16 T cell receptor beta chains derived from one specimen sequenced in a study of regulatory T cells in long-lasting Graves disease. In building TCR beta libraries, iRepertoire HTBI primers were used together with Arm-PCR of CDR3 regions. A single record per CDR3 protein comes from TCRdb applying MiXCR to the multiplex PCR reads. In the table there are approximately 490,000 distinct CDR3 sequences, 15% to 20% of which are singletons. Time point meaning: newly diagnosed GD, antithyroid drugs for less than 3 months. Isolated PBMC RNA provided the starting material for the TCR library. The same specimen was also included in a second study, on T cells in Graves' hyperthyroidism and ophthalmopathy.

This material consisted of peripheral blood mononuclear cells (PBMCs), taken at new diagnosis, from a patient treated with antithyroid drugs. These receptors were obtained from a man in his forties with Graves disease.

CDR3 amino acids: CASTGAQETQYF. CDR3 bases: TGTGCCAGCACAGGGGCCCAGGAGACCCAGTACTTC. This chain connects TRBV19 to TRBJ2-5; 7 nucleotides align to TRBD1. Germline CDR1 LNHDA, CDR2 SQIVND (reference sequence). The CDR3 sequence is 12 residues long. After removal of 9 bases from V and 5 bases from J, the junction contained 6 bases not matched to a gene.

This clonotype has a handful of counts. The CDR3 sequence: CATSDRRDRQETQYF. The DNA for the CDR3 is TGTGCCACCAGTGACCGCAGGGACAGACAAGAGACCCAGTACTTC. The chain carries TRBV24-1 and TRBJ2-5, with TRBD1 identical over 7 bases. The ends lost 4 bases at V and 2 bases at J; junction bases unmatched: 6. There are 15 residues in the CDR3. Germline V lookup: CDR1 KGHDR, CDR2 SFDVKD.

This clonotype was seen at least ten times. V gene TRBV12-3 or TRBV12-4 combines with J gene TRBJ1-2, with TRBD1 as a possible D gene (5 bases). V lost 0 bases and J lost 2, with 10 bases in between. The CDR3 runs 15 residues. The DNA of the CDR3 is TGTGCCAGCAGTTTAGCGGGACGGGGAAACTATGGCTACACCTTC. It specifies CASSLAGRGNYGYTF.

The chain combines TRBV5-4 with TRBJ2-1, with 8 bases matching TRBD2. Trimming cost V 4 bases and J 5 bases; bases outside gene matches: 14. The germline V gene encodes CDR1 SGHNT and CDR2 YYREEE (reference sequence). The length of the CDR3 is 17 residues. CDR3 sequence (DNA): TGTGCCAGCAGCCCGGGGGGGGGCAGGGGCCTCAACAATGAGCAGTTCTTC. This translates into CASSPGGGRGLNNEQFF. The whole variable domain, filled in from reference TRBV5-4 and TRBJ2-1, reads ETGVTQSPTHLIKTRGQQVTLRCSSQSGHNTVSWYQQALGQGPQFIFQYYREEENGRGNFPPRFSGLQFPNYSSELNVNALELDDSALYLCASSPGGGRGLNNEQFFGPGTRLTVL.

This clonotype was picked up one time. The chain has TRBV2 and TRBJ2-1, with TRBD2 matching 7 bases. Germline CDR1 reads SNHLY; CDR2 reads FYNNEI. V lost 4 bases and J lost 0; bases outside the gene matches: 9. CDR3 length: 17 amino acids. CDR3 residues: CASSATLAVSSYNEQFF. In DNA, the CDR3 is TGTGCCAGCAGTGCCACCCTAGCGGTGAGCTCCTACAATGAGCAGTTCTTC. Supplemented by reference TRBV2 and TRBJ2-1, the full variable domain reads EPEVTQTPSHQVTQMGQEVILRCVPISNHLYFYWYRQILGQKVEFLVSFYNNEISEKSEIFDDQFSVERPDGSNFTLKIRSTKLEDSAMYFCASSATLAVSSYNEQFFGPGTRLTVL.

This clonotype was recorded at least ten times. The chain couples TRBV28 to TRBJ2-2, with 7 bases that match TRBD2. The trim removed 5 bases at V and 7 bases at J, leaving 10 bases unmatched. Germline V lookup: CDR1 MDHEN, CDR2 SYDVKM. CDR3 length: 15 residues. Here the CDR3 reads CASSQSGKRNGELFF. Written as DNA, the CDR3 is TGTGCCAGCAGTCAGAGCGGGAAAAGGAACGGGGAGCTGTTTTTT.

The J gene is TRBJ1-5, the V gene TRBV6-2 or TRBV6-3, with D unclear. The germline gives CDR1 MNHEY, CDR2 SVGEGT. V lost 6 bases and J lost 7, with 10 bases in between. The CDR3 has 12 amino acids. The CDR3 loop is CASRTHGQPQHF. The DNA of the CDR3 is TGTGCCAGCAGGACGCACGGGCAGCCCCAGCATTTT.

In this sample, this clonotype turned up many times. The V gene is TRBV11-2, the J gene TRBJ2-1, with 7 bases fitting TRBD2. CDR1 is SGHAT, CDR2 FQNNGV, per germline. The CDR3 sequence is 14 residues long. V shed 5 bases and J 6 bases; nucleotides not matched to a gene: 7. CDR3 nucleotides: TGTGCCAGCAGCCTGGGAGGGTTGCTCAATGAGCAGTTCTTC. Its translation: CASSLGGLLNEQFF.

This clonotype was recorded many times. The chain carries TRBV7-9 and TRBJ2-5; 7 nucleotides line up with TRBD1. This CDR3 comprises 14 residues. V lost 6 bases to trimming and J lost 2 bases; unmatched junction nucleotides: 6. Germline V CDR1 and CDR2: SEHNR, FQNEAQ (reference sequence). The CDR3: CASRTGTAQETQYF. The CDR3 coding sequence is TGTGCCAGCAGGACAGGGACAGCGCAAGAGACCCAGTACTTC.

Of note for this clonotype: Just one base apart from a much larger clone, this may be a read error. This is likely a read error, given that the CDR3 carries no conserved phenylalanine or tryptophan at its end. The chain combines TRBV28 with TRBJ2-1; 13 bases are shared with TRBD2. The CDR3 length is 14 residues. Germline CDR1 and CDR2: MDHEN and SYDVKM. The V and J ends lost 4 bases and 12 bases, in that order; junction bases with no gene match: 6. CDR3 in DNA: TGTGCCAGCAGTTATACTAGCGGGAGGGCCGGGCAGTTCCTC. Its translation: CASSYTSGRAGQFL.

Ten or more counts support this clonotype. The genes are TRBV20-1 and TRBJ2-1; 11 bases align to TRBD2. V was pared by 1 base and J by 5 bases, with 7 bases of the junction left unmatched. The CDR3 totals 16 residues. CDR1 and CDR2 from the germline V gene are DFQATT and SNEGSKA (reference sequence). CDR3 nucleotides: TGCAGTGCTAGAGTACTAGCGGGAGTATCGAACAATGAGCAGTTCTTC. It translates to CSARVLAGVSNNEQFF.

The chain joins TRBV30 to TRBJ2-3, with 16 bases lining up with TRBD2. The V segment lost 5 bases and the J segment 5 bases; nucleotides outside the gene matches: 7. Germline V CDR1 and CDR2: GTSNPN, SVGIG (reference sequence). The CDR3 contains 16 residues. The CDR3 sequence is CAWAEGLAGGVDTQYF. The CDR3 DNA sequence: TGTGCCTGGGCAGAGGGACTAGCGGGAGGGGTAGATACGCAGTATTTT.

This clonotype was counted between two and nine times. The chain joins TRBV7-6 to TRBJ2-1, with 10 bases that match TRBD2. V was clipped by 5 bases and J by 7 bases; unmatched bases: 5. In germline, CDR1 is SGHVS, CDR2 FNYEAQ. This CDR3 has 14 amino acids. For the CDR3, the DNA is TGTGCCAGCAGCCACGGACTAGCGGCTAATGAGCAGTTCTTC. It is translated as CASSHGLAANEQFF.

This clonotype was found many times. CDR3 sequence (DNA): TGTGCCAGCAGCTCGATTCTAGGCGGAGGCACAGATACGCAGTATTTT. Its translation is CASSSILGGGTDTQYF. V is TRBV11-2 and J is TRBJ2-3; D is unclear. Trimming cost V 4 bases and J 1 base, with 15 bases left between them. This CDR3 region has 16 residues. Germline values: CDR1 SGHAT, CDR2 FQNNGV. Combining the CDR3 with reference TRBV11-2 and TRBJ2-3 gives the whole variable domain EAGVAQSPRYKIIEKRQSVAFWCNPISGHATLYWYQQILGQGPKLLIQFQNNGVVDDSQLPKDRFSAERLKGVDSTLKIQPAKLEDSAVYLCASSSILGGGTDTQYFGPGTRLTVL.

This sequence joins TRBV4-2 and TRBJ2-6; no reliable D call. Trimming stripped 1 base from V and 3 bases from J, with 10 bases between. The germline V gene encodes CDR1 LGHNA and CDR2 YNFKEQ. This CDR3 has 16 residues. In DNA, the CDR3 is TGTGCCAGCAGCCAAGCCCGAATAGATGGGGCCAACGTCCTGACTTTC. Translation gives CASSQARIDGANVLTF.

This clonotype was seen ten or more times. The chain couples TRBV2 to TRBJ2-7; unclear D gene. This CDR3 comprises 15 residues. The V gene's germline CDR1 is SNHLY and CDR2 FYNNEI. Between the trimmed V and J ends, which lost 3 bases and 3 bases, there was a span of 15 bases. CDR3: CASSERTTPYYEQYF. For the CDR3, the DNA is TGTGCCAGCAGTGAGCGGACCACGCCTTACTACGAGCAGTACTTC.